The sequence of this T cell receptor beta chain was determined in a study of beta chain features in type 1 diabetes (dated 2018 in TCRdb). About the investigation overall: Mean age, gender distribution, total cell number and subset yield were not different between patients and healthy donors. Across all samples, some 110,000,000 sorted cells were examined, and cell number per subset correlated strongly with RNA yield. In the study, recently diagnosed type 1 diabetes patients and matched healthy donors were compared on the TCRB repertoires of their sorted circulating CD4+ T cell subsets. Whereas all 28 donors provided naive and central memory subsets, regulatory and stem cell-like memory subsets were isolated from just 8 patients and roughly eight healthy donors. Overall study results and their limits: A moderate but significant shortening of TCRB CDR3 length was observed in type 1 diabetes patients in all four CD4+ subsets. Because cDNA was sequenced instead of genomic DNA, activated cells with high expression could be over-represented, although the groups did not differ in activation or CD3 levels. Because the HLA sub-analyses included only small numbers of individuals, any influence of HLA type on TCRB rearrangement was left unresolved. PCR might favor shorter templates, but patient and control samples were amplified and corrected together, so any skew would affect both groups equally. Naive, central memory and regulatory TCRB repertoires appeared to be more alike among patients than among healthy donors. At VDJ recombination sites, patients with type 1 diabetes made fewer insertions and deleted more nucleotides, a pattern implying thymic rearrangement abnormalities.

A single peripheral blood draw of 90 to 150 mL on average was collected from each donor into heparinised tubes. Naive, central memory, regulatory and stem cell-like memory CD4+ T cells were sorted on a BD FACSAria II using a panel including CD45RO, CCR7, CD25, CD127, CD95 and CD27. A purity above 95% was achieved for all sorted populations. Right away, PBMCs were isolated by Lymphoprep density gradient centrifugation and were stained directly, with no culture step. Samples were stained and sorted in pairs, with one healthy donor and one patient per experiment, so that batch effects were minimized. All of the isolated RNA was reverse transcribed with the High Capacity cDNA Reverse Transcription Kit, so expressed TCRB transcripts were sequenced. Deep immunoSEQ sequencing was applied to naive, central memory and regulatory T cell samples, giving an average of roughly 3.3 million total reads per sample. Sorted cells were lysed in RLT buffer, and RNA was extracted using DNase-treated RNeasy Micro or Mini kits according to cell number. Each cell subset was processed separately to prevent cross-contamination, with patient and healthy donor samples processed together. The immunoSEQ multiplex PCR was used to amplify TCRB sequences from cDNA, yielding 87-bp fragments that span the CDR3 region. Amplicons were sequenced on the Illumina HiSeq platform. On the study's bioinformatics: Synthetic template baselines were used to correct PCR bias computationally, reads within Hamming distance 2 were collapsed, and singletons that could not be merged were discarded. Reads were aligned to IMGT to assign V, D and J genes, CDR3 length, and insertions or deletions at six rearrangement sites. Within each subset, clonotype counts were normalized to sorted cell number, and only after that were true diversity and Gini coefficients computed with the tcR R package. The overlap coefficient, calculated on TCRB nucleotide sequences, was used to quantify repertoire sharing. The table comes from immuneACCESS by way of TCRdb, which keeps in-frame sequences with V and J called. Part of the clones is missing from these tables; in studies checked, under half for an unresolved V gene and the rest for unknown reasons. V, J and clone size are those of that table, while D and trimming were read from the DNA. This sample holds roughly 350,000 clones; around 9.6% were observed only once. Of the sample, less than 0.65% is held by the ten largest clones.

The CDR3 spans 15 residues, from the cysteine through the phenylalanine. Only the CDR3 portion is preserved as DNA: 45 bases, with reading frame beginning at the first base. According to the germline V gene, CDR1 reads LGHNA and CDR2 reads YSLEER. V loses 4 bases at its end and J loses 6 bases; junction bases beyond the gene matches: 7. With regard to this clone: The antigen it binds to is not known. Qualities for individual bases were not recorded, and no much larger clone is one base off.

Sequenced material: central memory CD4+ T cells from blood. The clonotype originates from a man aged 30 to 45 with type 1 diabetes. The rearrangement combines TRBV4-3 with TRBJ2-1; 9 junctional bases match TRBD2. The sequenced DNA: TGCGCCAGCAGCCGAGTAGCGGGAGTGGGCAATGAGCAGTTCTTC. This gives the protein CASSRVAGVGNEQFF.